One sample yielded the 16 T cell receptor beta chains listed below, sequenced in a study of blood T cell repertoires in COVID-19. Clones were sequenced by immunoSEQ multiplex PCR, and TCRdb holds only the in-frame ones, with some missing. Among 200,000 to 250,000 clones listed, 88% were seen once. The sample was PBMCs or T cells enriched from blood (not recorded which). These receptors were collected from a woman in her forties or fifties with acute COVID-19.

The chain uses TRBV28 and TRBJ1-2; D is unclear. Trimming took 9 bases from V and 3 from J, leaving 20 bases between them. Germline V gene lookup returns CDR1 MDHEN and CDR2 SYDVKM. CDR3 length equals 15 residues. The CDR3 spells CASSPGASPHYGYTF. CDR3 bases: TGTGCCAGTTCCCCGGGAGCCTCCCCTCACTATGGCTACACCTTC.

This clone came up a few times. The chain links TRBV20-1 to TRBJ1-1, with 7 bases identical to TRBD1. In germline, CDR1 is DFQATT, CDR2 SNEGSKA (reference sequence). This CDR3 is 10 amino acids long. Trimming at V came to 5 bases and at J to 11 bases, leaving 5 bases not matched to a gene. Here the CDR3 reads CSADRAPAFF. The CDR3 nucleotides are TGCAGTGCTGACAGGGCCCCGGCTTTCTTT.

This rearrangement joins TRBV27 to TRBJ2-7, with 7 bases aligning to TRBD1. This CDR3 has 13 residues. V trimming: 2 bases; J trimming: 3 bases; junction bases outside the gene matches: 1. CDR1 is MNHEY, CDR2 SMNVEV, per germline (reference sequence). The CDR3 DNA reads as TGTGCCAGCAGTTTAAACAGGGGCTACGAGCAGTACTTC. Its protein is CASSLNRGYEQYF.

This clone was seen only once. The chain has TRBV7-2 and TRBJ2-2; D gene unclear. CDR1 and CDR2 (germline): SGHTA, FQGNSA. V was trimmed by 6 bases and J by 0 bases, leaving 8 bases between them. This CDR3 contains 14 residues. CDR3 in amino acids: CASSSPPNTGELFF. As DNA, the CDR3 is TGTGCCAGCAGTAGTCCCCCGAACACCGGGGAGCTGTTTTTT.

The gene calls are TRBV7-2 and TRBJ2-4; possibly TRBD2 for D (6 bases). The ends were cut back, 4 bases at V and 3 bases at J, with 19 bases in the middle. The CDR3 contains 17 residues. Germline V CDR1 and CDR2: SGHTA, FQGNSA. The DNA of the CDR3 is TGTGCCAGCAGCTCTGTTGGTGCGGGATATGGCAAAAACATTCAGTACTTC. Its protein is CASSSVGAGYGKNIQYF.

The CDR3 loop is CASSQDEWGYTF. Written as DNA, the CDR3 is TGTGCCAGCAGCCAAGACGAGTGGGGCTACACCTTC. The rearrangement joins TRBV3-1 (or the pseudogene TRBV3-2) to TRBJ1-2; D unclear. Germline V gene data show CDR1 as LGHDT and CDR2 as YNNKEL (reference sequence). Trimming removed 0 bases at V and 8 bases at J, with 7 bases between. The CDR3 length is 12 residues.

Concerning this clone itself: At one end the junction does not follow the germline gene, possibly because of a read error. The chain has TRBV2 and TRBJ1-1; 8 bases align to TRBD1. The CDR3 has 15 residues. Germline assignment: CDR1 SNHLY and CDR2 FYNNEI. DNA of the CDR3: TGTGCCAGTAGTGCAGGGGGCGCCCCAGACACTGAAGCTTTCTTT. It is translated as CASSAGGAPDTEAFF.

The gene calls are TRBV5-1 and TRBJ1-3; 7 nucleotides align to TRBD1. This CDR3 has 17 residues. Trimming cost V 0 bases and J 0 bases; bases outside gene matches: 6. The germline V gene has CDR1 SGHRS and CDR2 YFSETQ. CDR3: CASSLAGTASSGNTIYF. As DNA, the CDR3 is TGCGCCAGCAGCTTGGCGGGGACAGCCAGCTCTGGAAACACCATATATTTT.

The count of this clone is one. This chain connects TRBV27 to TRBJ2-7; the match to TRBD1 covers 8 bases. V shed 4 bases and J 2 bases; nucleotides not matched to a gene: 7. The CDR3 loop spans 15 amino acids. CDR1 and CDR2 from the germline V gene are MNHEY and SMNVEV (reference sequence). The CDR3 reads CASSSEDRATYEQYF. Written as DNA, the CDR3 is TGTGCCAGCAGTTCGGAGGACAGGGCCACCTACGAGCAGTACTTC.

The J gene is TRBJ1-2, the V gene TRBV24-1; unclear D gene. The CDR3 extends over 14 amino acids. V was cut by 3 bases and J by 2 bases, with 9 bases left in between. CDR1 is KGHDR, CDR2 SFDVKD, per germline. For the CDR3, the DNA is TGTGCCACCAGTGATCGGACGGGGAACTATGGCTACACCTTC. Residues: CATSDRTGNYGYTF.

The chain links TRBV7-6 to TRBJ2-1, with TRBD2 matching 9 bases. The V gene end was trimmed by 5 bases and the J gene end by 7 bases; junction bases not matched to a gene: 12. The germline V gene has CDR1 SGHVS and CDR2 FNYEAQ. The length of the CDR3 is 16 residues. In DNA, the CDR3 is TGTGCCAGCAGCACGAAGGTAGCGGGAGTATGGAATGAGCAGTTCTTC. It yields the protein CASSTKVAGVWNEQFF.

The CDR3 bases are TGTGCCAGCAGCTTCGACAGGGGGGCCGGGGAGCTGTTTTTT. This translates into CASSFDRGAGELFF. The genes are TRBV7-2 and TRBJ2-2; 9 nucleotides match TRBD1. The V gene's germline CDR1 is SGHTA and CDR2 FQGNSA. This CDR3 has 14 amino acids. V lost 3 bases and J lost 6; bases outside the gene matches: 2.

This clone was counted once. This chain links TRBV6-4 with TRBJ2-1, with TRBD2 identical over 15 bases. Germline assignment: CDR1 MRHNA and CDR2 SNTAGT. CDR3 length: 14 amino acids. V lost 3 bases and J lost 9; bases outside the gene matches: 0. CDR3 DNA: TGTGCCAGCAGTGAGGGACTAGCGGGGGGTGAGCAGTTCTTC. This sequence encodes CASSEGLAGGEQFF.

The CDR3 loop reads CASSQEIPAGPYTGELFF. CDR3 nucleotides: TGCGCCAGCAGCCAAGAAATTCCAGCGGGACCCTACACCGGGGAGCTGTTTTTT. This chain connects TRBV4-1 to TRBJ2-2; TRBD2 aligns across 7 bases. Looked up from germline, CDR1 is MGHRA and CDR2 is YSYEKL. The V gene end was trimmed by 0 bases and the J gene end by 3 bases; junction bases not matched to a gene: 10. CDR3 length: 18 amino acids.

The chain is built from TRBV28 and TRBJ2-7; 9 nucleotides agree with TRBD2. Germline CDR1 MDHEN, CDR2 SYDVKM. With V trimmed by 1 base and J by 0 bases, 7 bases remained unmatched. This CDR3 has 17 amino acids. For the CDR3, the DNA is TGTGCCAGCAGTTTATTGACTAGCGGAGCCGACTCCTACGAGCAGTACTTC. It is translated as CASSLLTSGADSYEQYF.

The chain joins TRBV7-3 to TRBJ2-6; TRBD1 is a possible D gene (6 bases). The length of the CDR3 is 16 residues. Germline CDR1 is SGHTA and CDR2 is FQGTGA. With 5 bases removed from V and 1 base from J, the gap between germline ends came to 12 bases. CDR3 in amino acids: CASSARQVSGANVLTF. Here the CDR3 DNA reads TGTGCCAGCAGCGCCAGACAGGTTTCTGGGGCCAACGTCCTGACTTTC.